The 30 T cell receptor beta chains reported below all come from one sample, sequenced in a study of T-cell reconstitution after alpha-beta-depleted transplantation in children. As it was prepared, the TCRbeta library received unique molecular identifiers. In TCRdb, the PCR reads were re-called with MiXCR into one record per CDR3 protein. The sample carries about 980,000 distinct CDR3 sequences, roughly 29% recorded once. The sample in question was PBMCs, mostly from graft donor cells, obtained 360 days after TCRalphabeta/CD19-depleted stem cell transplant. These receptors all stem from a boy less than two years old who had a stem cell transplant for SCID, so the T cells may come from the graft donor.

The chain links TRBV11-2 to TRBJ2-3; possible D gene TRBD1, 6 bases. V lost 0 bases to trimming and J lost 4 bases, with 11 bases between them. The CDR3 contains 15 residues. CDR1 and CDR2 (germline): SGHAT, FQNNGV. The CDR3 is CASSLDRGGPDTQYF. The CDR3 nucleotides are TGTGCCAGCAGCTTAGACAGGGGCGGACCAGATACGCAGTATTTT.

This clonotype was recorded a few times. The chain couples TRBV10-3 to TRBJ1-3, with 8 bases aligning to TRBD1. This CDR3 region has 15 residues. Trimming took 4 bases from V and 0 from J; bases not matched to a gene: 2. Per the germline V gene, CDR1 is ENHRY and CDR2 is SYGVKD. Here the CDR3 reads CAISGTGGSGNTIYF. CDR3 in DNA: TGTGCCATCAGTGGAACAGGGGGCTCTGGAAACACCATATATTTT.

CDR3 amino acids: CASSPVGSSYGYTF. The CDR3 DNA is TGTGCCAGCAGTCCTGTAGGATCCTCCTATGGCTACACCTTC. The chain carries TRBV6-1 and TRBJ1-2, with no clear D. CDR3 length: 14 amino acids. CDR1 is MNHNS, CDR2 SASEGT, per germline. V lost 5 bases to trimming and J lost 4 bases, with 14 bases between them.

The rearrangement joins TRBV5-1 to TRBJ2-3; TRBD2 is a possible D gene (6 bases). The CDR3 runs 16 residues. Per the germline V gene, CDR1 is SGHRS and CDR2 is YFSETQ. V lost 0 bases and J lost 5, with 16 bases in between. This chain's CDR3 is CASSLAGAGPRDTQYF. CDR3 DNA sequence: TGCGCCAGCAGCTTGGCTGGAGCGGGTCCCCGAGATACGCAGTATTTT.

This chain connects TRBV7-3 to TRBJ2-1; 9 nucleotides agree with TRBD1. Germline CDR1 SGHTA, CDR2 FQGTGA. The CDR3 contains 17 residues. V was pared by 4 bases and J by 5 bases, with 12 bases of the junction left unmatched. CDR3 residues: CASSSIGGGTGHNEQFF. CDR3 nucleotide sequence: TGTGCCAGCAGCTCGATCGGTGGAGGGACAGGGCACAATGAGCAGTTCTTC.

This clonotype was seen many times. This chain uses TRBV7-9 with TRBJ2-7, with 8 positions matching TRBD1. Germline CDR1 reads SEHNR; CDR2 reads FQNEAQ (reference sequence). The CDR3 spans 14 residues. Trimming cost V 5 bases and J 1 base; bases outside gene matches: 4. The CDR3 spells CASSPRDRSYEQYF. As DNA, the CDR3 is TGTGCCAGCAGCCCCCGGGACAGGTCCTACGAGCAGTACTTC.

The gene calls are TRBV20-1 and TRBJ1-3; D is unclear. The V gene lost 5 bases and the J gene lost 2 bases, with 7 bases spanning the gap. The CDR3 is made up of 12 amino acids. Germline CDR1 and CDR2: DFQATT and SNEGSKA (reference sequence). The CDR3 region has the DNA TGCAGTGCTCCATTCCCTGGAAACACCATATATTTT. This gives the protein CSAPFPGNTIYF.

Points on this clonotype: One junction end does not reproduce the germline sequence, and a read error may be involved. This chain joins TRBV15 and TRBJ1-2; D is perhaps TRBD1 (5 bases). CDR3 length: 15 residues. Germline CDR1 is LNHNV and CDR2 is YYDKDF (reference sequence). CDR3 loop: CATIRDLAGRNGYTF. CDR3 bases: TGTGCCACCATCAGAGATTTGGCAGGGAGGAATGGCTACACCTTC.

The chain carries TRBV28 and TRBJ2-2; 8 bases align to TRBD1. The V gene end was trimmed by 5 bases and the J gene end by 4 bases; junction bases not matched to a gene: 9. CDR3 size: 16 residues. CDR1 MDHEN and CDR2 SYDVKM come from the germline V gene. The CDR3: CASSRGQAVATGELFF. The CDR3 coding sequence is TGTGCCAGCAGTCGGGGACAGGCGGTAGCCACCGGGGAGCTGTTTTTT.

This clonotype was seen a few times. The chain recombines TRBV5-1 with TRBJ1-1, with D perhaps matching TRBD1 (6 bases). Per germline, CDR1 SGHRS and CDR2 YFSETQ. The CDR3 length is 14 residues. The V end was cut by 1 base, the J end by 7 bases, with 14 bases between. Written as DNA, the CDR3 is TGCGCCAGCAGCTTGTATGGGGGGCTTGGTGAAGCTTTCTTT. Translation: CASSLYGGLGEAFF.

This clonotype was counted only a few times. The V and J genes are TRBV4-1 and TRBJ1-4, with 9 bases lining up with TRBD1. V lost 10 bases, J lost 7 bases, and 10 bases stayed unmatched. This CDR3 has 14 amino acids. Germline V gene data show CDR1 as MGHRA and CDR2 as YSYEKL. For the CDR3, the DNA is TGCGCCACCGCCGCTCGGGACAGGGCTGAAAAACTGTTTTTT. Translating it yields CATAARDRAEKLFF.

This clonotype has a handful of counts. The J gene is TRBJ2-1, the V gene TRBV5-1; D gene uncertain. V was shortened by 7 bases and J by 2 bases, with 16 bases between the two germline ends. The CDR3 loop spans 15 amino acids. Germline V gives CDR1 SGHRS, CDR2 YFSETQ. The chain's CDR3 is CASHQGGETYNEQFF. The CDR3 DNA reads TGCGCCAGCCACCAAGGCGGAGAGACCTACAATGAGCAGTTCTTC.

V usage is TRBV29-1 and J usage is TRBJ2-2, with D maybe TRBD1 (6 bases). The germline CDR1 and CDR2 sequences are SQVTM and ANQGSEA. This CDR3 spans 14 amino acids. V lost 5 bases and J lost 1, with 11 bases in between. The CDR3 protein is CSVRQGRNTGELFF. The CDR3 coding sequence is TGCAGCGTTCGTCAGGGGAGGAACACCGGGGAGCTGTTTTTT.

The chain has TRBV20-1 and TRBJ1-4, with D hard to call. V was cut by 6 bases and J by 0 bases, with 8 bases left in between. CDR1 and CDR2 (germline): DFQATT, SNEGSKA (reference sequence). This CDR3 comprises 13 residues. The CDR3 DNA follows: TGCAGTGCCGGACGGGCAACTAATGAAAAACTGTTTTTT. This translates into CSAGRATNEKLFF.

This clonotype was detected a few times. CDR3 amino acids: CATRQRLNYGYTF. Here the CDR3 DNA reads TGTGCCACTCGACAGAGGCTAAACTATGGCTACACCTTC. The J gene is TRBJ1-2, the V gene TRBV24-1, with D maybe TRBD1 (5 bases). Germline-derived CDR1 and CDR2 are KGHDR and SFDVKD. V was cut by 10 bases and J by 2 bases, with 13 bases left in between. The CDR3 runs 13 residues.

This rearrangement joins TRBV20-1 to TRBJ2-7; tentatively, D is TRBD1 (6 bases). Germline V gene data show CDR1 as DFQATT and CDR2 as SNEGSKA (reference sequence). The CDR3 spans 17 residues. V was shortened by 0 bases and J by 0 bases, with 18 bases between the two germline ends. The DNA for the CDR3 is TGCAGTGCTAGAGATCCCTCGGGACAACACGACTCCTACGAGCAGTACTTC. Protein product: CSARDPSGQHDSYEQYF.

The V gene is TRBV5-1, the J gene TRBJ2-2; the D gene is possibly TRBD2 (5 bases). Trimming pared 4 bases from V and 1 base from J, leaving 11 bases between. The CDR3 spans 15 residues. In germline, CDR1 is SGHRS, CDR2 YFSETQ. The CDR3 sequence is CASSHIGGNTGELFF. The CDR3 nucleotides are TGCGCCAGCAGCCATATCGGAGGGAACACCGGGGAGCTGTTTTTT.

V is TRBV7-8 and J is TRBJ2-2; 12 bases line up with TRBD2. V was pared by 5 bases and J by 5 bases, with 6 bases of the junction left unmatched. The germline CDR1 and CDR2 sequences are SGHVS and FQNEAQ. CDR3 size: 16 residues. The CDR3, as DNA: TGTGCCAGCAGCCCTAGCGGGGGGGTATGGACCGGGGAGCTGTTTTTT. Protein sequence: CASSPSGGVWTGELFF.

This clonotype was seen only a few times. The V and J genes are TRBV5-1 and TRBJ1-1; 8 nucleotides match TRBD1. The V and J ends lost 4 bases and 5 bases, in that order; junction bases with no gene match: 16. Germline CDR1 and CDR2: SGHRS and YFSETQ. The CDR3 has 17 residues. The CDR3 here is CASSQYGQGKGKTEAFF. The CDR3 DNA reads TGCGCCAGCAGCCAGTACGGACAGGGCAAGGGAAAAACTGAAGCTTTCTTT. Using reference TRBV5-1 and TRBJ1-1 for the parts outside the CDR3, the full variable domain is KAGVTQTPRYLIKTRGQQVTLSCSPISGHRSVSWYQQTPGQGLQFLFEYFSETQRNKGNFPGRFSGRQFSNSRSEMNVSTLELGDSALYLCASSQYGQGKGKTEAFFGQGTRLTVV.

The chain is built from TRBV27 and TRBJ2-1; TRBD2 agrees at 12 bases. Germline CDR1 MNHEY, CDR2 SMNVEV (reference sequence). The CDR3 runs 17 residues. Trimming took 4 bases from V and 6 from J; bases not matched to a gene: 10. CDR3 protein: CASSSPPLAGGPNEQFF. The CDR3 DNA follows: TGTGCCAGCAGTTCCCCCCCCCTAGCGGGGGGGCCCAATGAGCAGTTCTTC.

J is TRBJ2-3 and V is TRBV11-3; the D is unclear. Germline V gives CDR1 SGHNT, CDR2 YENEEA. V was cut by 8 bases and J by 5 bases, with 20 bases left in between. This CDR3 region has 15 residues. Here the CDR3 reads CASSSGSSPVDTQYF. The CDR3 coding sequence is TGTGCCAGCTCCTCTGGCAGTTCGCCCGTAGATACGCAGTATTTT.

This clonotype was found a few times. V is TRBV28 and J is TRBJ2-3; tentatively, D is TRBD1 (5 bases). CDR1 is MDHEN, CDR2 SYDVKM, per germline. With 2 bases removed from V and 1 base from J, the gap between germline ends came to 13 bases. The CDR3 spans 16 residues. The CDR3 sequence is CASSLPRAYGTDTQYF. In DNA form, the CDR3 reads TGTGCCAGCAGTTTACCCAGGGCGTACGGCACAGATACGCAGTATTTT.

The CDR3 protein is CASGVPGLVYEQFF. DNA for the CDR3: TGTGCTAGTGGTGTCCCGGGACTAGTGTATGAGCAGTTCTTC. The rearrangement joins TRBV12-5 to TRBJ2-1; 8 bases line up with TRBD2. This CDR3 is built from 14 residues. With V trimmed by 5 bases and J by 8 bases, 8 bases remained unmatched. Germline V gene sequence: CDR1 LGHNT, CDR2 FRNRAP.

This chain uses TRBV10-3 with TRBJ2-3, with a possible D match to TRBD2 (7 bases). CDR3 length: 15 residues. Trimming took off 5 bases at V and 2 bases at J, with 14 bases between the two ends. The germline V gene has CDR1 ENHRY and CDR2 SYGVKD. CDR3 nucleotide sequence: TGTGCCATCAGTACCGGGGGGCGAACCACAGATACGCAGTATTTT. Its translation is CAISTGGRTTDTQYF.

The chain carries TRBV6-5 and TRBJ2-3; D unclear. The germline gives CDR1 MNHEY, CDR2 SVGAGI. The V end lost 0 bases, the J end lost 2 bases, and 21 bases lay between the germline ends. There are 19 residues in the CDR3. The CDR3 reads CASSYSPLAGLAPTDTQYF. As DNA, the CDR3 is TGTGCCAGCAGTTACTCACCGTTGGCAGGATTGGCCCCCACAGATACGCAGTATTTT.

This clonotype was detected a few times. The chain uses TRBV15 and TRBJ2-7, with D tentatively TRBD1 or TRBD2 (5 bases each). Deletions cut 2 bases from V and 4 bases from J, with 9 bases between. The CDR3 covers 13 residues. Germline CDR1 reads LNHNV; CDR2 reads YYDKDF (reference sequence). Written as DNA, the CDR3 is TGTGCCACCAGCAGATCGGGGCTTTACGAGCAGTACTTC. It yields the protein CATSRSGLYEQYF.

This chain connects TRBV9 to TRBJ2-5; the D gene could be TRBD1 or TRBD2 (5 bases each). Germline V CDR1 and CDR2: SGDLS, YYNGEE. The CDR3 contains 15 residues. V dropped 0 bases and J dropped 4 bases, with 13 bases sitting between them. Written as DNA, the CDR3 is TGTGCCAGCAGCGTAGTGCCGGCAGGGAGAGAGACCCAGTACTTC. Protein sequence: CASSVVPAGRETQYF.

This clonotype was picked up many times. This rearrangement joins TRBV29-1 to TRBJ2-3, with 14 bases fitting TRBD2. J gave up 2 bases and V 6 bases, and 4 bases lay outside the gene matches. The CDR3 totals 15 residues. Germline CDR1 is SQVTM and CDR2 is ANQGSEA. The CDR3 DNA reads TGCAGCGTCCAGACTAGCGGGGGGGCCACAGATACGCAGTATTTT. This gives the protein CSVQTSGGATDTQYF.

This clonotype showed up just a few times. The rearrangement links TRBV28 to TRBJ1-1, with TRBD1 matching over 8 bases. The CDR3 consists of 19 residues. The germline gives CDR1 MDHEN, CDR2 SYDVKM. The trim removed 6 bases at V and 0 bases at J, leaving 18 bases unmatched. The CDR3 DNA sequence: TGTGCCAGCAGCACCTTGGGACAGGTTTGGAACCCGATGAACACTGAAGCTTTCTTT. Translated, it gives CASSTLGQVWNPMNTEAFF.

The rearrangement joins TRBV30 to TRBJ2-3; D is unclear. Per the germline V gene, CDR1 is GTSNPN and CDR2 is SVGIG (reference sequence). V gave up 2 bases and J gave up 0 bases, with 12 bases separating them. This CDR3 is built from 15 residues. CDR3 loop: CAWSFELTSTDTQYF. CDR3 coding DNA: TGTGCCTGGAGTTTCGAGCTGACTAGCACAGATACGCAGTATTTT. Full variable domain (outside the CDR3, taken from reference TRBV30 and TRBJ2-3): SQTIHQWPATLVQPVGSPLSLECTVEGTSNPNLYWYRQAAGRGLQLLFYSVGIGQISSEVPQNLSASRPQDRQFILSSKKLLLSDSGFYLCAWSFELTSTDTQYFGPGTRLTVL.